The rows below give T cell receptor beta chains drawn from one sample of a study of blood T cell repertoires in COVID-19. Generated by immunoSEQ multiplex PCR, the TCRdb table keeps only in-frame clones and is missing some. The repertoire includes 200,000 to 250,000 clones, 82% of them detected once, and approximately 7.6% sits in the top ten. Sample: peripheral blood. These receptors originate from a woman of 80 years or more with COVID-19, enrolled during active disease. CDR3s include the opening cysteine and the closing phenylalanine or tryptophan. The order of the fields is CDR3 length, V gene, D gene, clone size, J gene, CDR3 DNA, CDR3 protein. D genes are given only for firm matches. Clone size is given for some rows only: seen once, a few or many times, or a class if the clone is expanded.

16	TRBV7-8	NA	NA	TRBJ2-4	TGTGCCAGCAGCTTAAATCTGAGGCAGGGGAAAAACATTCAGTACTTC	CASSLNLRQGKNIQYF
15	TRBV3-1/TRBV3-2	NA	NA	TRBJ1-1	TGTGCCAGCAGCCAAGACCCTGTAATGAACACTGAAGCTTTCTTT	CASSQDPVMNTEAFF
16	TRBV15	TRBD1	NA	TRBJ1-3	TGTGCCACCACACAGGGGGCTGGGTATGCTGGAAACACCATATATTTT	CATTQGAGYAGNTIYF
13	TRBV19	NA	NA	TRBJ1-4	TGTGCCAGTTCCCGAGGGCTAATTGAAAAACTGTTTTTT	CASSRGLIEKLFF
15	TRBV28	TRBD1	once	TRBJ1-6	TGTGCCAGCAGTCATGGGACAGAAATTAATTCACCCCTCCACTTT	CASSHGTEINSPLHF
18	TRBV7-3	TRBD1	NA	TRBJ1-1	TGTGCCAGCAGCTTATATTCCCGGGACAGGGGCCTTAACACTGAAGCTTTCTTT	CASSLYSRDRGLNTEAFF
12	TRBV30	NA	NA	TRBJ1-1	TGTGCCTGGAAAGGGGGGAACACTGAAGCTTTCTTT	CAWKGGNTEAFF
13	TRBV6-5	TRBD1	NA	TRBJ1-2	TGTGCCAGCAGTTGGACAGGGGCGTATGGCTACACCTTC	CASSWTGAYGYTF
12	TRBV7-3	NA	NA	TRBJ1-1	TGTGCCAGCAGTAGCCCACCCGAGCGGGCTTTCTTT	CASSSPPERAFF
11	TRBV12-3/TRBV12-4	NA	NA	TRBJ1-1	TGTGCCAGCAGTTCCCGGGTGGTAGCTTTCTTT	CASSSRVVAFF
16	TRBV30	NA	NA	TRBJ1-1	TGTGCCTGGAGTGTAAACAGGATAAGACCGAACACTGAAGCTTTCTTT	CAWSVNRIRPNTEAFF
18	TRBV27	TRBD1	NA	TRBJ1-6	TGTGCCAGCAGTTTATACGGGGACAGGGACACCTATAATTCACCCCTCCACTTT	CASSLYGDRDTYNSPLHF
15	TRBV3-1/TRBV3-2	TRBD1	NA	TRBJ2-1	TGTGCCAGCACCCTCAGGGGGACAGAGGACAATGAGCAGTTCTTC	CASTLRGTEDNEQFF
15	TRBV7-2	TRBD2	NA	TRBJ2-1	TGTGCCAGCAGCTTCTTAGCGGGGGTGCTCAATGAGCAGTTCTTC	CASSFLAGVLNEQFF
16	TRBV18	NA	NA	TRBJ1-1	TGTGCCAGCTCTACCCAGGCCCCCACAGGGAACACTGAAGCTTTCTTT	CASSTQAPTGNTEAFF
16	TRBV19	NA	few	TRBJ1-1	TGTGCCAGTAGTATCCGGGAGCGGGGCATCGGCACTGAAGCTTTCTTT	CASSIRERGIGTEAFF
14	TRBV3-1/TRBV3-2	NA	NA	TRBJ2-2	TGTGCCAGTACAGGGTATTGGAACAGCGGGGAGCTGTTTTTT	CASTGYWNSGELFF
14	TRBV6-5	TRBD2	NA	TRBJ2-2	TGTGCCAGCACTCGGGCGGGAGATGGCGGGGAGCTGTTTTTT	CASTRAGDGGELFF
15	TRBV29-1	TRBD1	NA	TRBJ2-2	TGCAGCGTGGAAGGGGACAGGGGAAACACCGGGGAGCTGTTTTTT	CSVEGDRGNTGELFF
15	TRBV13	TRBD2	NA	TRBJ2-7	TGTGCCAGCAGCTCGGGACTAGCGGTAAACTACGAGCAGTACTTC	CASSSGLAVNYEQYF
16	TRBV19	TRBD1	NA	TRBJ1-2	TGTGCCAGTAGTATAATGAGGGACAGAGCTAACTATGGCTACACCTTC	CASSIMRDRANYGYTF
15	TRBV9	TRBD2	NA	TRBJ2-7	TGTGCCAGCAGCGTAGAGGCGGGAGAGAGGTACGAGCAGTACTTC	CASSVEAGERYEQYF
14	TRBV18	TRBD1	few	TRBJ1-2	TGTGCCAGCTCACCACAGGGGGCGCGTGGCGGCTACACCTTC	CASSPQGARGGYTF
15	TRBV6-2/TRBV6-3	TRBD2	NA	TRBJ2-5	TGTGCCAGCAGCCGAGGACTAGCGGATCAAGAGACCCAGTACTTC	CASSRGLADQETQYF
15	TRBV28	NA	NA	TRBJ2-7	TGTGCCAGCATTCCCACACAGGGGGGGCGGGACGAGCAGTACTTC	CASIPTQGGRDEQYF
14	TRBV4-1	TRBD2	NA	TRBJ2-5	TGCGCCAGCAGCCAGGAGACTAGCGAGGCGACCCAGTACTTC	CASSQETSEATQYF
15	TRBV15	TRBD1	NA	TRBJ1-1	TGTGCCACCAGCAGAGGTGGACAGGGGACCCCTGAAGCTTTCTTT	CATSRGGQGTPEAFF
16	TRBV6-2/TRBV6-3	TRBD1	NA	TRBJ1-2	TGTGCCAGCAGTTATGAGACGGACAGGACCATCTATGGCTACACCTTC	CASSYETDRTIYGYTF
16	TRBV7-9	NA	NA	TRBJ1-2	TGTGCCAGCAGCCCCGACTCGGGGGGGGTTAACTATGGCTACACCTTC	CASSPDSGGVNYGYTF
14	TRBV5-4	NA	NA	TRBJ1-1	TGTGCCAGCAGCGTAAGGACAGAGAACACTGAAGCTTTCTTT	CASSVRTENTEAFF
13	TRBV7-2	NA	NA	TRBJ1-5	TGTGCCAGCAGCTTGGATGACAGGAGCCCCCAGCATTTT	CASSLDDRSPQHF